This T cell receptor (beta chain) originates from a study of control samples from healthy donors and cancer patients. Trimming removed 4 bases at V and 0 bases at J, with 7 bases between. CDR3 length: 13 residues. Germline V CDR1 and CDR2: SQVTM, ANQGSEA. The method was immunoSEQ multiplex PCR; TCRdb's version includes in-frame clones alone and lacks a portion of them. The profile shows around 100,000 clones, about 90% of them singletons. The TCR sequence derives from a woman in her 50s in good health. The sequencing sample was made of blood. The genes are TRBV29-1 and TRBJ1-3; D unclear. The CDR3 coding sequence is TGCAGCGTTGTAGTTCCCTCTGGAAACACCATATATTTT. It translates to CSVVVPSGNTIYF.